The 15 T cell receptor beta chains in this list originate from one sample, sequenced in a study of T-cell reconstitution after alpha-beta-depleted transplantation in children. A library of TCRbeta sequences, prepared with unique molecular identifiers, was generated. MiXCR, applied by TCRdb to the PCR reads, yields one record per CDR3 protein. Of approximately 150,000 distinct CDR3 sequences in the sample, 8.8% are singletons; the top ten hold around 18%. Here the sequenced sample was PBMCs, mostly from graft donor cells, taken 180 days after TCRalphabeta/CD19-depleted stem cell transplant. These TCRs come from a female patient aged 2 to 10 who had a stem cell transplant for congenital amegakaryocytic thrombocytopenia, so the T cells may come from the graft donor.

This clonotype occurred many times. The chain recombines TRBV12-3 or TRBV12-4 with TRBJ1-2, with D uncertain. V was trimmed by 1 base and J by 5 bases, leaving 11 bases between them. The CDR3 is 14 amino acids. The CDR3 sequence: CASSLESWGYGYTF. The CDR3 DNA reads TGTGCCAGCAGTTTAGAATCATGGGGATATGGCTACACCTTC.

J is TRBJ2-1 and V is TRBV6-1, with 12 bases aligning to TRBD2. Germline values: CDR1 MNHNS, CDR2 SASEGT. J lost 9 bases, V lost 6 bases, and 12 bases had no gene match. This CDR3 is built from 16 residues. The CDR3 nucleotides read TGTGCCAGCAGACGGAGACTAGCGGGAGATCTGGCTGAGCAGTTCTTC. It codes for CASRRRLAGDLAEQFF.

This clonotype occurred a few times. The chain uses TRBV11-2 and TRBJ2-7; D gene unclear. V lost 4 bases, J lost 9 bases, and 13 bases lay in between. The CDR3 is made up of 12 amino acids. Germline-derived CDR1 and CDR2 are SGHAT and FQNNGV. The CDR3 DNA is TGTGCCAGCAGCTCTGACCTCCGTTCGCAGTACTTC. Translated, it gives CASSSDLRSQYF.

The chain employs TRBV28 and TRBJ2-4; a weak D match, TRBD2 (6 bases). The CDR3 spans 13 residues. V lost 7 bases to trimming and J lost 4 bases, with 11 bases between them. CDR1 MDHEN and CDR2 SYDVKM come from the germline V gene. CDR3 amino acids: CASTTGLKNIQYF. The DNA for the CDR3 is TGTGCCAGCACCACGGGACTTAAAAACATTCAGTACTTC.

In this sample, this clonotype turned up a few times. The CDR3 DNA reads TGTGCCAGCAGGAGAAGTACCTACAATGAGCAGTTCTTC. It codes for CASRRSTYNEQFF. The chain employs TRBV6-1 and TRBJ2-1; D is uncertain. Trimming cost V 6 bases and J 2 bases, with 8 bases left between them. Germline V gene sequence: CDR1 MNHNS, CDR2 SASEGT. The CDR3 is 13 residues long.

There are many counts of this clonotype. The V gene is TRBV7-9, the J gene TRBJ2-7, with unresolved D. V was pared by 1 base and J by 2 bases, with 6 bases between. The CDR3 contains 13 residues. CDR1 and CDR2 from the germline V gene are SEHNR and FQNEAQ (reference sequence). The CDR3 nucleotides read TGTGCCAGCAGCTTAGGTACCGCCTACGAGCAGTACTTC. Translation gives CASSLGTAYEQYF.

The table lists this clonotype with a few counts. The genes are TRBV20-1 and TRBJ1-1; possible D gene TRBD1, 5 bases. Germline CDR1 is DFQATT and CDR2 is SNEGSKA (reference sequence). The V and J ends lost 2 bases and 3 bases respectively, with 16 bases between them. The CDR3 is 15 amino acids. For the CDR3, the DNA is TGCAGTGCTAGATTTTTCAGTCGGGGGTACACTGAAGCTTTCTTT. This sequence encodes CSARFFSRGYTEAFF.

Comment on this clonotype: The junction differs from germline at one of its ends, possibly a read error. V gene TRBV10-3 combines with J gene TRBJ2-7; 8 bases align to TRBD1. This CDR3 has 13 residues. Germline lookup yields CDR1 ENHRY and CDR2 SYGVKD. The chain's CDR3 is CTISSLTGDEQYF. CDR3 DNA sequence: TGTACCATCAGTTCCTTGACAGGGGACGAGCAGTACTTC.

There are a few counts of this clonotype. The chain has TRBV5-1 and TRBJ2-5; 10 bases agree with TRBD1. V shed 4 bases, J shed 4 bases, and the junction held 7 bases outside the gene matches. The germline CDR1 and CDR2 sequences are SGHRS and YFSETQ. CDR3 length: 15 amino acids. CDR3 in DNA: TGCGCCAGCAGCCCGGGACAGGGGTCGGCAGAGACCCAGTACTTC. Translation gives CASSPGQGSAETQYF. The entire variable domain, with the rest obtained from reference TRBV5-1 and TRBJ2-5, is as follows: KAGVTQTPRYLIKTRGQQVTLSCSPISGHRSVSWYQQTPGQGLQFLFEYFSETQRNKGNFPGRFSGRQFSNSRSEMNVSTLELGDSALYLCASSPGQGSAETQYFGPGTRLLVL.

The CDR3 reads CASSYLRDEQFF. DNA for the CDR3: TGTGCCAGCAGTTACTTGAGGGATGAGCAGTTCTTC. The chain carries TRBV6-6 and TRBJ2-1; TRBD2 might be the D (5 bases). The germline CDR1 and CDR2 sequences are MNHNY and SVGAGI (reference sequence). V was pared by 1 base and J by 8 bases, with 6 bases between. The CDR3 has 12 amino acids.

The chain has TRBV4-1 and TRBJ1-2, with 10 bases lining up with TRBD1. The CDR3 is made up of 14 amino acids. The V segment lost 4 bases and the J segment 8 bases; nucleotides outside the gene matches: 7. Germline lookup yields CDR1 MGHRA and CDR2 YSYEKL. In DNA form, the CDR3 reads TGCGCCAGCAGCCGGGACAGGGGCTGGTGGGGCTACACCTTC. This encodes CASSRDRGWWGYTF.

This chain joins TRBV20-1 and TRBJ2-5, with 13 bases aligning to TRBD2. With 0 bases clipped from V and 4 bases from J, the junction kept 11 bases outside the gene matches. This CDR3 comprises 18 residues. Germline CDR1 reads DFQATT; CDR2 reads SNEGSKA (reference sequence). In nucleotides, the CDR3 is TGCAGTGCTAGAGACCCAACTAGCGGGGGGGTTTCGTTAGAGACCCAGTACTTC. As protein: CSARDPTSGGVSLETQYF.

In its sample, this clonotype was seen many times. The rearrangement links TRBV29-1 to TRBJ1-2; D is uncertain. CDR1 SQVTM and CDR2 ANQGSEA come from the germline V gene. V dropped 6 bases and J dropped 3 bases, with 8 bases sitting between them. The CDR3 runs 11 residues. The DNA for the CDR3 is TGCAGCGTAGGTAGTTACTATGGCTACACCTTC. Its translation: CSVGSYYGYTF.

Ten or more counts support this clonotype. This sequence joins TRBV6-1 and TRBJ1-1, with 8 bases aligning to TRBD1. The length of the CDR3 is 13 residues. The V gene end was trimmed by 6 bases and the J gene end by 6 bases; junction bases not matched to a gene: 6. Germline CDR1 and CDR2: MNHNS and SASEGT. CDR3 in DNA: TGTGCCAGCAGAACTAACAGGGGGTCTGAAGCTTTCTTT. Its translation: CASRTNRGSEAFF.

This clonotype was detected a few times. The rearrangement uses TRBV10-3 and TRBJ2-3; no clear D. The CDR3 sequence is 16 residues long. CDR1 and CDR2 from the germline V gene are ENHRY and SYGVKD. Trimming removed 2 bases at V and 2 bases at J, with 14 bases between. In DNA form, the CDR3 reads TGTGCCATCAGTGAGCCGTCTGAAGGTCCCACAGATACGCAGTATTTT. Protein product: CAISEPSEGPTDTQYF.